Below are 13 T cell receptor beta chains sequenced from a single sample in a study of shared clonotypes between healthy human individuals. Measured with immunoSEQ multiplex PCR; TCRdb has only the in-frame clones, and not every one. The table lists about 1.5 million clones, approximately 98% of them singletons. Sequencing input: naive CD4+ T cells sorted from blood. Specified subset: CD45RA+ positively selected. The receptors here all came from a man aged 30-40 years in good health.

The chain employs TRBV19 and TRBJ2-5, with 9 bases matching TRBD2. Germline V gives CDR1 LNHDA, CDR2 SQIVND (reference sequence). Trimming cost V 4 bases and J 5 bases; bases outside gene matches: 5. CDR3 size: 14 residues. CDR3 in amino acids: CASSSGGGVETQYF. The DNA of the CDR3 is TGTGCCAGTAGTAGCGGGGGGGGCGTGGAGACCCAGTACTTC.

The chain employs TRBV5-8 and TRBJ2-5, with a weak D call TRBD1 (6 bases). V was trimmed by 1 base and J by 4 bases, leaving 11 bases between them. Germline V lookup: CDR1 SGHTS, CDR2 YDEGEE. The CDR3 consists of 14 residues. The CDR3 loop is CASSLYRAGETQYF. The CDR3 DNA is TGTGCCAGCAGCTTGTACAGGGCAGGAGAGACCCAGTACTTC.

A remark on this clone: Other nucleotide sequences from this sample produce the same CDR3. The J gene is TRBJ2-7, the V gene TRBV2, with D possibly being TRBD2 (6 bases). This CDR3 is 13 amino acids long. The germline CDR1 and CDR2 sequences are SNHLY and FYNNEI. V was clipped by 7 bases and J by 0 bases, with 10 bases between them. The CDR3 nucleotides are TGTGCCAGCATTCGGGGGAGCTCCTACGAGCAGTACTTC. This gives the protein CASIRGSSYEQYF.

The V call is TRBV6-5, the J call TRBJ2-7; 10 nucleotides match TRBD2. CDR3 size: 15 residues. The V and J ends lost 6 bases and 4 bases, in that order; junction bases with no gene match: 9. Germline loops: CDR1 MNHEY, CDR2 SVGAGI. The CDR3 DNA is TGTGCCAGCAGGACTCTAGCGGGAGAATGGTACGAGCAGTACTTC. Amino acid sequence: CASRTLAGEWYEQYF.

For the CDR3, the DNA is TGTGCCAGCTCCCTTGGACGGGAGGTATCAGATACGCAGTATTTT. It translates to CASSLGREVSDTQYF. The genes are TRBV18 and TRBJ2-3; 7 bases match TRBD2. From germline, CDR1 is KGHSH and CDR2 LQKENI. V was clipped by 6 bases and J by 4 bases; unmatched bases: 10. This CDR3 spans 15 amino acids.

J is TRBJ2-1 and V is TRBV27, with D possibly being TRBD1 or TRBD2 (5 bases each). Deletions cut 2 bases from V and 0 bases from J, with 8 bases between. This CDR3 spans 15 amino acids. Germline V CDR1 and CDR2: MNHEY, SMNVEV (reference sequence). The CDR3 nucleotides are TGTGCCAGCAGTTTAACTGGGGGCTCCTACAATGAGCAGTTCTTC. This codes for CASSLTGGSYNEQFF.

The chain employs TRBV11-3 and TRBJ2-1; D is unresolved. Between the trimmed V and J ends, which lost 1 base and 3 bases, there was a span of 16 bases. CDR3 length equals 17 residues. Germline lookup yields CDR1 SGHNT and CDR2 YENEEA. The CDR3 nucleotides read TGTGCCAGCAGCTTAGGGGTATTTGGCGGCATCTACAATGAGCAGTTCTTC. It yields the protein CASSLGVFGGIYNEQFF.

V and J are TRBV30 and TRBJ1-3, with 12 bases aligning to TRBD1. V lost 3 bases, J lost 8 bases, and 5 bases stayed unmatched. The CDR3 sequence is 14 residues long. The germline V gene has CDR1 GTSNPN and CDR2 SVGIG (reference sequence). The CDR3 reads CAWSGDRGQDTIYF. In DNA form, the CDR3 reads TGTGCCTGGAGCGGGGACAGGGGGCAAGACACCATATATTTT. The full variable domain, with the rest looked up from reference TRBV30 and TRBJ1-3, is SQTIHQWPATLVQPVGSPLSLECTVEGTSNPNLYWYRQAAGRGLQLLFYSVGIGQISSEVPQNLSASRPQDRQFILSSKKLLLSDSGFYLCAWSGDRGQDTIYFGEGSWLTVV.

The chain carries TRBV28 and TRBJ2-1; D gene ambiguous. This CDR3 has 15 amino acids. The V end lost 7 bases, the J end lost 6 bases, and 19 bases lay between the germline ends. The germline CDR1 and CDR2 sequences are MDHEN and SYDVKM. The CDR3 is CASKGFLWEGNEQFF. The CDR3 region has the DNA TGTGCCAGCAAAGGATTTCTCTGGGAAGGCAATGAGCAGTTCTTC.

The V call is TRBV6-5, the J call TRBJ1-1, with 8 bases aligning to TRBD1. V was clipped by 7 bases and J by 1 base; unmatched bases: 5. CDR3 length: 14 residues. The germline V gene has CDR1 MNHEY and CDR2 SVGAGI. The CDR3 nucleotides read TGTGCCAGCACTGGACAGGGCCCGAACACTGAAGCTTTCTTT. Translation gives CASTGQGPNTEAFF.

The count of this clone is one. Other DNA sequences in the sample encode the same CDR3. This chain links TRBV5-1 with TRBJ2-1, with 12 positions matching TRBD2. Losses at the gene ends were 3 bases for V and 5 bases for J; bases not matched to a gene: 3. Germline V gene sequence: CDR1 SGHRS, CDR2 YFSETQ. This CDR3 region has 15 residues. CDR3 coding DNA: TGCGCCAGCAGCTCTGGACTAGCGGGAAACAATGAGCAGTTCTTC. It yields the protein CASSSGLAGNNEQFF.

CDR3 in amino acids: CASSRRADPYEQYF. CDR3 DNA: TGTGCCAGCAGCCGCCGGGCGGACCCCTACGAGCAGTACTTC. V is TRBV5-5 and J is TRBJ2-7, with D unresolved. The germline V gene has CDR1 SGHKS and CDR2 YYEKEE (reference sequence). The V end lost 4 bases, the J end lost 2 bases, and 13 bases lay between the germline ends. This CDR3 region has 14 residues.

As for this clone: The sample holds other DNA sequences that translate to the same CDR3. V usage is TRBV6-1 and J usage is TRBJ2-1; D uncertain. This CDR3 spans 14 amino acids. V was cut by 1 base and J by 3 bases, with 7 bases left in between. From germline, CDR1 is MNHNS and CDR2 SASEGT. CDR3 loop: CASSEVGSYNEQFF. CDR3 DNA sequence: TGTGCCAGCAGTGAAGTAGGTAGCTACAATGAGCAGTTCTTC.